These 4 T cell receptor beta chains share one sample of origin, sequenced in a study of shared clonotypes between healthy human individuals. The assay was immunoSEQ multiplex PCR, and TCRdb's table has in-frame clones only and misses some. The repertoire has roughly 2 million clones, 95% of them found once; the top ten carry about 0.13%. The specimen was naive CD4+ T cells sorted from blood. The subset: CD45RA+ positively selected. These receptors came from a young man in good health.

On this clone itself: Other DNA sequences within the sample encode an identical CDR3. V usage is TRBV28 and J usage is TRBJ1-1; the D is unclear. The CDR3 contains 13 residues. CDR1 MDHEN and CDR2 SYDVKM come from the germline V gene. Trimming took off 6 bases at V and 2 bases at J, with 10 bases between the two ends. The CDR3 nucleotides read TGTGCCAGCAGCCCTCGGCCCAACACTGAAGCTTTCTTT. This encodes CASSPRPNTEAFF.

V gene TRBV30 combines with J gene TRBJ2-3; D unclear. Germline CDR1 reads GTSNPN; CDR2 reads SVGIG (reference sequence). The CDR3 is 15 amino acids. V dropped 0 bases and J dropped 6 bases, with 16 bases sitting between them. CDR3 amino acids: CAWSVTFLPRDTQYF. The CDR3 coding sequence is TGTGCCTGGAGTGTAACGTTTCTTCCTAGGGATACGCAGTATTTT.

The chain employs TRBV25-1 and TRBJ2-7, with TRBD2 matching over 11 bases. V gave up 10 bases and J gave up 3 bases; unmatched junction bases: 5. Per the germline V gene, CDR1 is MGHDK and CDR2 is SYGVNS. This CDR3 comprises 13 residues. CDR3 in DNA: TGTGCCACCCACACTAGCGGGAGCTACGAGCAGTACTTC. Its protein is CATHTSGSYEQYF.

The chain carries TRBV5-1 and TRBJ2-5, with 10 bases identical to TRBD2. With 7 bases clipped from V and 2 bases from J, the junction kept 2 bases outside the gene matches. This CDR3 has 13 residues. Germline CDR1 is SGHRS and CDR2 is YFSETQ. The CDR3 DNA sequence: TGCGCCAGCTATAGCGGGGGGCAAGAGACCCAGTACTTC. It translates to CASYSGGQETQYF.